The entry that follows covers one TCR beta chain sequence. These data belong to a study of cytomegalovirus exposure and HLA in healthy donors. Trimming shortened V by 3 bases and J by 5 bases, and 7 bases separated the two germline ends. This CDR3 has 13 amino acids. Germline V gene lookup returns CDR1 MRHNA and CDR2 SNTAGT. Assay: immunoSEQ multiplex PCR; the TCRdb copy retains only in-frame clones and omits some. The table has under 250,000 clones, approximately 90% seen once. The chain recombines TRBV6-4 with TRBJ2-2; D may be TRBD2 (6 bases). The TCR sequence derives from a man aged 18 to 35 in good health and CMV-seronegative. Material for sequencing was PBMCs. The CDR3: CASSEGGTGELFF. The CDR3 DNA follows: TGTGCCAGCAGTGAAGGAGGGACCGGGGAGCTGTTTTTT.